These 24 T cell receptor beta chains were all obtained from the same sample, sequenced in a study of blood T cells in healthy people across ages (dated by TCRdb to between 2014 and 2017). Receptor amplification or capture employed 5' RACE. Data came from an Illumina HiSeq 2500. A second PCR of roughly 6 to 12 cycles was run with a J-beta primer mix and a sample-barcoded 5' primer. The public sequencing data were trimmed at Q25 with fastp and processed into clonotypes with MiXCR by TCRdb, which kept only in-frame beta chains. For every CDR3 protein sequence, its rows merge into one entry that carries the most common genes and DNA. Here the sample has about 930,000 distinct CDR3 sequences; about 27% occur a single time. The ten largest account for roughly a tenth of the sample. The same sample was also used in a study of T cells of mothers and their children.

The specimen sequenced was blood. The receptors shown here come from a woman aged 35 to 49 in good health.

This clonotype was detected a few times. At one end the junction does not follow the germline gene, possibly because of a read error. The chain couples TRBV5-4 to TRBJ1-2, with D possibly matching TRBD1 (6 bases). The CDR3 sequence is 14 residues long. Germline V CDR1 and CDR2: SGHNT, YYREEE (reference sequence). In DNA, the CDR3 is TGTGCCGGCAGCATACGACAGGACAGAGGAGGCTACACCTTC. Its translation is CAGSIRQDRGGYTF.

The CDR3 DNA reads TGCGCCAGCAGCCAATTTTCCGGCACAGATACGCAGTATTTT. Translated: CASSQFSGTDTQYF. This chain uses TRBV4-1 with TRBJ2-3; D ambiguous. CDR1 MGHRA and CDR2 YSYEKL come from the germline V gene. V was clipped by 2 bases and J by 1 base, with 7 bases between them. CDR3 length: 14 amino acids.

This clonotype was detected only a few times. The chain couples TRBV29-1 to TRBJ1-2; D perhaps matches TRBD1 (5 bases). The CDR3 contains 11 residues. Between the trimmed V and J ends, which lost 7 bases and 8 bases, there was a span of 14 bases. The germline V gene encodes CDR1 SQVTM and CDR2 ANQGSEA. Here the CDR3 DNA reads TGCAGCGCAGGGAACGAACAGGGCTACACCTTC. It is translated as CSAGNEQGYTF.

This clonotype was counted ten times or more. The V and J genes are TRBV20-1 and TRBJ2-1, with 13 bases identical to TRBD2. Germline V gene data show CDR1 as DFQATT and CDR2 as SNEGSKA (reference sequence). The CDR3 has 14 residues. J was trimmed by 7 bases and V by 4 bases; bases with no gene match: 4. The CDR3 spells CSAIRTSGGNEQFF. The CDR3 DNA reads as TGCAGTGCTATTAGGACTAGCGGGGGAAATGAGCAGTTCTTC.

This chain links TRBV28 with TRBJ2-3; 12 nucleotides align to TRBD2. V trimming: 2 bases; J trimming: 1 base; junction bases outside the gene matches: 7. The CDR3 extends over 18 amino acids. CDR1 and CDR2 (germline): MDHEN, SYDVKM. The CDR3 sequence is CASSLSLLAGGGTDTQYF. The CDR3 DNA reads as TGTGCCAGCAGTTTAAGCTTGCTAGCGGGGGGGGGCACAGATACGCAGTATTTT.

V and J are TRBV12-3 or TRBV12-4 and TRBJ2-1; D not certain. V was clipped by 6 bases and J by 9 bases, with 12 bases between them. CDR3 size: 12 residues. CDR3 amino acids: CASSSLGVEQFF. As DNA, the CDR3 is TGTGCCAGCAGCTCCCTCGGCGTTGAGCAGTTCTTC.

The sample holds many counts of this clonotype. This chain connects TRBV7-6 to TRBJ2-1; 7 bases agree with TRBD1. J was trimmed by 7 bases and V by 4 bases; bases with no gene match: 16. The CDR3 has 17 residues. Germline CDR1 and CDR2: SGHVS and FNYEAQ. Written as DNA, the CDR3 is TGTGCCAGCAGCTCGACCCCTCCCGGACAGGTATGGAATGAGCAGTTCTTC. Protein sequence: CASSSTPPGQVWNEQFF.

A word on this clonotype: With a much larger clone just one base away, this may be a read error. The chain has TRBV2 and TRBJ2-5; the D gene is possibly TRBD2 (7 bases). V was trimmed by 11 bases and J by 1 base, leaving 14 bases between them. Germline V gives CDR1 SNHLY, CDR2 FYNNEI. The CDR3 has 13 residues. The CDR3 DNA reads TGTGCCGGCGCGCGGGGGCCCCAAGAGACCCAGTACTTC. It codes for CAGARGPQETQYF.

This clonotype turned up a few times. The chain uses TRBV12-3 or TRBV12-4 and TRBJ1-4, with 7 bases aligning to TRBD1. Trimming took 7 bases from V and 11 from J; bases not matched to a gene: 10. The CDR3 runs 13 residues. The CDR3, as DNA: TGTGCCAGCACTTACCGGGACAGTCCTAAACTGTTTTTT. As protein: CASTYRDSPKLFF.

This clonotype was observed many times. CDR3 loop: CASSWEPGLAGEIYNEQFF. As DNA, the CDR3 is TGTGCCAGCAGCTGGGAACCGGGACTAGCGGGGGAGATATACAATGAGCAGTTCTTC. The chain employs TRBV7-3 and TRBJ2-1; 14 bases agree with TRBD2. This CDR3 is 19 amino acids long. In germline, CDR1 is SGHTA, CDR2 FQGTGA. V was clipped by 4 bases and J by 4 bases; unmatched bases: 12.

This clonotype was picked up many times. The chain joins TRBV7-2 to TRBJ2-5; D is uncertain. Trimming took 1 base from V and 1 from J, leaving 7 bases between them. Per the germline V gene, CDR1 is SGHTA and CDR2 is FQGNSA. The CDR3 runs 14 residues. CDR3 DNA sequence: TGTGCCAGCAGCTTAGAAGTATTCCAAGAGACCCAGTACTTC. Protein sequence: CASSLEVFQETQYF.

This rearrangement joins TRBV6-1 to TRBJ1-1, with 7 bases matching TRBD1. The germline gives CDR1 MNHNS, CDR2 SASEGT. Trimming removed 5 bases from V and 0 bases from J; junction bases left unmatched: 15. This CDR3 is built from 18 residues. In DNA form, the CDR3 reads TGTGCCAGCAGTCATAAACGCCCAGGGGGAACAATGAACACTGAAGCTTTCTTT. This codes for CASSHKRPGGTMNTEAFF.

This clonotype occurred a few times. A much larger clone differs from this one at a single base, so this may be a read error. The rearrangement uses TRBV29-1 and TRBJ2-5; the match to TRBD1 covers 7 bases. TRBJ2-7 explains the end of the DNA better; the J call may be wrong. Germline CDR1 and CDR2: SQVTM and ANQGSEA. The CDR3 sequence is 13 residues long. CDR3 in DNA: TGCAGCGTCGAAGGGGGCAGGGACTACGAGCAGTACTTC. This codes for CSVEGGRDYEQYF.

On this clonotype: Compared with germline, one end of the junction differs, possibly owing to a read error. The CDR3 is CASSEGQNTEAVF. DNA for the CDR3: TGTGCCAGCAGCGAAGGACAGAACACTGAAGCTGTCTTT. The chain recombines TRBV9 with TRBJ1-1; possibly TRBD1 for D (6 bases). The CDR3 totals 13 residues. Germline V gives CDR1 SGDLS, CDR2 YYNGEE.

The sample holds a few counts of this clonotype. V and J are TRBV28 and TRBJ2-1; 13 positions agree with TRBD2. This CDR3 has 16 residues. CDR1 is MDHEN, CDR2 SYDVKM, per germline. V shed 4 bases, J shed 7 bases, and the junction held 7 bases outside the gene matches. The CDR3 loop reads CASSSTGTSGVNEQFF. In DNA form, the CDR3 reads TGTGCCAGCAGTTCTACGGGGACTAGCGGGGTGAATGAGCAGTTCTTC.

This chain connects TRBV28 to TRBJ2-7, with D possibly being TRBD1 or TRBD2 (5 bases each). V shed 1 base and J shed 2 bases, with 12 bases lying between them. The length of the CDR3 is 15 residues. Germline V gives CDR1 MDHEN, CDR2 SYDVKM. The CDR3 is CASSLSGRETYEQYF. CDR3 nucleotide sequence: TGTGCCAGCAGTTTATCGGGACGGGAAACCTACGAGCAGTACTTC.

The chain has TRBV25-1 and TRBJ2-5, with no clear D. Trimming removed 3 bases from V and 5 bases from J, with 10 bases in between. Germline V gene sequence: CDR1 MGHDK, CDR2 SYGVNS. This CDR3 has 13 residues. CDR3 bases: TGTGCCAGCAGTGAGGCAGGCTTGGAGACCCAGTACTTC. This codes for CASSEAGLETQYF.

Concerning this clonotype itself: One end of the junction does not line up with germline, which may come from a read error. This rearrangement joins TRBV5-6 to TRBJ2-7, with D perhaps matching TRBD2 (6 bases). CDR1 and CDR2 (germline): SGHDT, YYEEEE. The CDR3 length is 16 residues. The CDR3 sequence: CAGSFGIQGGLYEQYF. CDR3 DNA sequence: TGTGCCGGCAGCTTCGGGATTCAGGGAGGCCTCTACGAGCAGTACTTC.

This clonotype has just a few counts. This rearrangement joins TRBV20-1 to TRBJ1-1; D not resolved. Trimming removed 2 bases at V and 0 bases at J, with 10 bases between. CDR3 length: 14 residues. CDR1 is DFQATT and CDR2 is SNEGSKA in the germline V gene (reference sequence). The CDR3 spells CSARFTTMNTEAFF. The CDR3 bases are TGCAGTGCTAGATTCACCACGATGAACACTGAAGCTTTCTTT.

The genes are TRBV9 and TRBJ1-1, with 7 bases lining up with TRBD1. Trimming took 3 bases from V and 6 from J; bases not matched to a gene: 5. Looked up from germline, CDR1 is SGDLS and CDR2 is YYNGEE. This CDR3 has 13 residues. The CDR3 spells CASSGRGRAEAFF. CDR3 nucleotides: TGTGCCAGCAGCGGCAGGGGGAGGGCTGAAGCTTTCTTT.

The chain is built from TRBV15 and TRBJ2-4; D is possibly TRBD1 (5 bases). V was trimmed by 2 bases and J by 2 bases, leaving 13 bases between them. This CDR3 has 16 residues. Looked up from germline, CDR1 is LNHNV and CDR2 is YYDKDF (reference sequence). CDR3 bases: TGTGCCACCAGCAGATTAGGATCAGGGACCAAAAACATTCAGTACTTC. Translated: CATSRLGSGTKNIQYF.

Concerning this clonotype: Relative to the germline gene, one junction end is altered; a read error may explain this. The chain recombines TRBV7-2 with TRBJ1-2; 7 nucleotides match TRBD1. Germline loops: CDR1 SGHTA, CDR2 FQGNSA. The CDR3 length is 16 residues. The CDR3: CAGSPPGTAFGYGYTF. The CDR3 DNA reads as TGTGCCGGCAGCCCACCGGGGACAGCCTTTGGCTATGGCTACACCTTC.

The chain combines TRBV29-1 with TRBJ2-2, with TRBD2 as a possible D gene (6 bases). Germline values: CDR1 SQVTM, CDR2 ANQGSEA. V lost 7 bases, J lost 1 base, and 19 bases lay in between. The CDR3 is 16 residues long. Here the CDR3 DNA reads TGCAGCGCCGGGGGTGGGGGGAAGGAGAACACCGGGGAGCTGTTTTTT. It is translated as CSAGGGGKENTGELFF.

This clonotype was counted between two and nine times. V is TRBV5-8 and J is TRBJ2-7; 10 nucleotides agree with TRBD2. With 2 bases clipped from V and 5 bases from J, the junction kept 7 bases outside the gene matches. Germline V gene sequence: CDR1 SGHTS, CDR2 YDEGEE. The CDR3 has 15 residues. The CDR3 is CASSFRSGGADEQYF. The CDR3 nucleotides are TGTGCCAGCAGCTTCCGGAGCGGGGGGGCCGACGAGCAGTACTTC.